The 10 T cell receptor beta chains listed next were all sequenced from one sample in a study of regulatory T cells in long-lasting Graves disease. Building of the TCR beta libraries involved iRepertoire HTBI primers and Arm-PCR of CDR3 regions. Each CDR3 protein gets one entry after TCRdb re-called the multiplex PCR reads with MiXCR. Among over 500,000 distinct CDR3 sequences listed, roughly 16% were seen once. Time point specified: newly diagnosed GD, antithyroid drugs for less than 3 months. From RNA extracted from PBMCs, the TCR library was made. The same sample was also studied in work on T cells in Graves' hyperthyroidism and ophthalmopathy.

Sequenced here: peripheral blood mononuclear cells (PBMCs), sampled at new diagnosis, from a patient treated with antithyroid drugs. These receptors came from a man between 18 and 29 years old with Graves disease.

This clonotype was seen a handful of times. CDR3: CASSEAAGKTDTQYF. The CDR3, as DNA: TGCGCCAGCAGTGAGGCGGCAGGGAAGACAGATACGCAGTATTTT. This chain links TRBV10-2 with TRBJ2-3, with D possibly TRBD1 on 5 matching bases. The V gene's germline CDR1 is WSHSY and CDR2 SAAADI. V lost 2 bases, J lost 3 bases, and 12 bases lay in between. The CDR3 contains 15 residues.

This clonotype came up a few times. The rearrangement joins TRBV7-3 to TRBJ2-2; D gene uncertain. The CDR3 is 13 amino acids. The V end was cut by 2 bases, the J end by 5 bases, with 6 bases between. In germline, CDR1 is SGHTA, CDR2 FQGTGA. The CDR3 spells CASSLPGTGELFF. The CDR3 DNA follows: TGTGCCAGCAGCTTACCCGGGACCGGGGAGCTGTTTTTT.

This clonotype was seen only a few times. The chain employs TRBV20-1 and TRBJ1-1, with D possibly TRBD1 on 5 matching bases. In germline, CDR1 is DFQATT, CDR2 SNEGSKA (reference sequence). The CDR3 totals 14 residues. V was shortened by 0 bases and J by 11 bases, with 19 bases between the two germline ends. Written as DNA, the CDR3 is TGCAGTGCTAGAGACCCCGGCGAGCCTTGGGGGGCTTTCTTT. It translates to CSARDPGEPWGAFF.

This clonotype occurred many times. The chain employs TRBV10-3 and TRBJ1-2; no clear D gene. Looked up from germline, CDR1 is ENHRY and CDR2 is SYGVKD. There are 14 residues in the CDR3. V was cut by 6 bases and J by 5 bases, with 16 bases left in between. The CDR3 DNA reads TGTGCCATCAGCGAACTCACAGTCGGGTATGGCTACACCTTC. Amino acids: CAISELTVGYGYTF.

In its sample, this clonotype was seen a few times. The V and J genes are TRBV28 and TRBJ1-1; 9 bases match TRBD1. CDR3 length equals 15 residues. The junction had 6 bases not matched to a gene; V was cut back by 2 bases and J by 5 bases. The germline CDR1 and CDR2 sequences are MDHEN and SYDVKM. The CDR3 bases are TGTGCCAGCAGTTTAACAGGGGGCCGGAGGACTGAAGCTTTCTTT. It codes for CASSLTGGRRTEAFF.

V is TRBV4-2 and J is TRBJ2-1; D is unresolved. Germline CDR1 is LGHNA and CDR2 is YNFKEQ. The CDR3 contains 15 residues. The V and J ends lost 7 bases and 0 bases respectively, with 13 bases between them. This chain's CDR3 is CASKRTLSSYNEQFF. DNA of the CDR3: TGTGCCAGCAAGCGAACGCTGAGCTCCTACAATGAGCAGTTCTTC.

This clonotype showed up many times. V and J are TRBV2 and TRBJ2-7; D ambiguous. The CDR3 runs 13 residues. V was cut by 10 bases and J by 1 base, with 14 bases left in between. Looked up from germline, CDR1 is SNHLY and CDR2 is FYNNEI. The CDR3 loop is CATSFGQSYEQYF. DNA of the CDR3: TGTGCCACCTCCTTCGGCCAGTCCTACGAGCAGTACTTC. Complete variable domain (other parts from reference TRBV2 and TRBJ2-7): EPEVTQTPSHQVTQMGQEVILRCVPISNHLYFYWYRQILGQKVEFLVSFYNNEISEKSEIFDDQFSVERPDGSNFTLKIRSTKLEDSAMYFCATSFGQSYEQYFGPGTRLTVT.

For the CDR3, the DNA is TGTGCCAGCAGCTCACGGACTAGCGGGAGCTCATACGAGCAGTACTTC. This gives the protein CASSSRTSGSSYEQYF. The chain combines TRBV7-2 with TRBJ2-7; 13 bases map to TRBD2. The V segment lost 4 bases and the J segment 4 bases; nucleotides outside the gene matches: 7. The CDR3 has 16 amino acids. Looked up from germline, CDR1 is SGHTA and CDR2 is FQGNSA.

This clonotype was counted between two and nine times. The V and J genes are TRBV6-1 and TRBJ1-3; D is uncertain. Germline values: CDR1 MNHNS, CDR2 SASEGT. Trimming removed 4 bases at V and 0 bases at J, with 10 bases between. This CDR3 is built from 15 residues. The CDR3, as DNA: TGTGCCAGCAGTGCAGTTCGAGTCTCTGGAAACACCATATATTTT. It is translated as CASSAVRVSGNTIYF.

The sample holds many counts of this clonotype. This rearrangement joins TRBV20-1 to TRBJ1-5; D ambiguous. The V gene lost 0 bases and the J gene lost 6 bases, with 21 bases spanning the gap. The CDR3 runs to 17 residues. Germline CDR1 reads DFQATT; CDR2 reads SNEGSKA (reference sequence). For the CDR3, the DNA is TGCAGTGCTAGAGACAGACTAGCGGGAGGGCCCGGTCAGCCCCAGCATTTT. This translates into CSARDRLAGGPGQPQHF.